These T cell receptor beta chains were read from a single sample in a study of T cell responses to AZD1222 COVID-19 vaccine. The repertoire was sequenced with immunoSEQ multiplex PCR; TCRdb's copy has only in-frame clones and lacks some. Of 100,000 to 150,000 clones listed, around 89% are singletons. Sequencing was performed on peripheral blood, taken on day 0 of MenACWY control vaccination. The source of these receptors is an adult in good health. The CDR3 runs from the conserved cysteine through the conserved F or W. Fields, in order: D gene, clone size, V gene, J gene, CDR3 protein, CDR3 DNA. D genes are given only for firm matches. Part of the rows lack a size; the others show once, few, many or a class for expanded clones.

NA	NA	TRBV2	TRBJ2-1	CASSGGTPKYNEQFF	TGTGCCAGCAGCGGAGGGACTCCGAAATACAATGAGCAGTTCTTC
NA	few	TRBV9	TRBJ2-7	CASSVAGTSSEQYF	TGTGCCAGCAGCGTAGCTGGGACATCGTCCGAGCAGTACTTC
NA	few	TRBV4-3	TRBJ2-3	CASSQGVGSVDTQYF	TGCGCCAGCAGCCAAGGAGTAGGCTCCGTGGATACGCAGTATTTT
NA	NA	TRBV6-6	TRBJ1-4	CASSYSWDQKLFF	TGTGCCAGCAGTTACTCATGGGATCAAAAACTGTTTTTT
NA	NA	TRBV27	TRBJ1-3	CASAFTGTGNTIYF	TGTGCCAGCGCTTTTACGGGCACTGGAAACACCATATATTTT
NA	NA	TRBV5-1	TRBJ2-3	CASSPGLATDTQYF	TGCGCCAGCAGCCCGGGACTTGCCACAGATACGCAGTATTTT
NA	NA	TRBV4-2	TRBJ2-7	CASSQVANNYEQYF	TGTGCCAGCAGCCAAGTTGCTAACAACTACGAGCAGTACTTC
NA	NA	TRBV11-3	TRBJ1-1	CASSLTRTEAFF	TGTGCCAGCAGCCTCACACGGACTGAAGCTTTCTTT
NA	NA	TRBV11-3	TRBJ1-2	CASSLDSGYYGYTF	TGTGCCAGCAGCTTAGACTCTGGCTACTATGGCTACACCTTC
NA	NA	TRBV7-8	TRBJ1-1	CASSLVGGLNTEAFF	TGTGCCAGCAGCTTAGTAGGGGGATTGAACACTGAAGCTTTCTTT
NA	NA	TRBV27	TRBJ1-1	CASSFGASTEAFF	TGTGCCAGCAGTTTTGGGGCGAGCACTGAAGCTTTCTTT
TRBD2	NA	TRBV25-1	TRBJ2-5	CASSDGSLAGVLETQYF	TGTGCCAGCAGTGATGGGAGCCTAGCGGGAGTGTTGGAGACCCAGTACTTC
TRBD1	NA	TRBV4-1	TRBJ2-1	CASSLTGSYEQFF	TGCGCCAGCAGCCTGACAGGGAGCTATGAGCAGTTCTTC
NA	NA	TRBV15	TRBJ2-7	CATSRDQQRQYF	TGTGCCACCAGCAGAGACCAGCAACGGCAGTACTTC
NA	NA	TRBV11-3	TRBJ2-3	CASSLTGRKHF	TGTGCCAGCAGTCTGACTGGTCGAAAGCATTTT
NA	NA	TRBV10-2	TRBJ2-7	CASSERFRGGGDEQYF	TGCGCCAGCAGTGAGCGGTTCAGGGGCGGTGGGGACGAGCAGTACTTC
NA	NA	TRBV6-5	TRBJ1-2	CASSYGTELRGYTF	TGTGCCAGCAGTTACGGGACGGAGCTGAGGGGCTACACCTTC
NA	NA	TRBV7-3	TRBJ2-6	CASSFFGANVLTF	TGTGCCAGCAGCTTCTTTGGGGCCAACGTCCTGACTTTC
NA	NA	TRBV11-3	TRBJ1-2	CASSSTGMARAPENGYTF	TGTGCCAGCAGCTCAACAGGGATGGCGCGGGCGCCGGAAAATGGCTACACCTTC
NA	NA	TRBV7-6	TRBJ2-3	CASSLDSKASTDTQYF	TGTGCCAGCAGCTTAGACTCAAAAGCCAGCACAGATACGCAGTATTTT
TRBD1	NA	TRBV18	TRBJ1-5	CASSQTDRGPQHF	TGTGCCAGCTCACAAACGGACAGGGGGCCCCAGCATTTT
TRBD1	NA	TRBV5-4	TRBJ2-7	CASSLGQGSYEQYF	TGTGCCAGCAGCTTGGGACAGGGGTCCTACGAGCAGTACTTC